These T cell receptor beta chains were read from a single sample in a study of cytomegalovirus exposure and HLA in healthy donors. Using immunoSEQ multiplex PCR, the repertoire was profiled, and TCRdb retains in-frame clones only, with some absent. The repertoire holds approximately 70,000 clones, about two thirds seen once, with more than 8% in the top ten. The source material was PBMCs. These receptor sequences come from a woman in her fifties or sixties in good health and CMV-seropositive. Both conserved end residues are trimmed from each CDR3. Fields, in order: V gene, J gene, CDR3 protein.

v_call: TRBV11-2
j_call: TRBJ1-4
cdr3_aa: ASSLDRGTNEKLF

v_call: TRBV28
j_call: TRBJ1-5
cdr3_aa: ASNLEDRVGPQH

v_call: TRBV7-2
j_call: TRBJ1-2
cdr3_aa: ASSLDSYGYT

v_call: TRBV28
j_call: TRBJ1-4
cdr3_aa: ASTFGATNEKLF

v_call: TRBV19
j_call: TRBJ2-3
cdr3_aa: ASSSGLAGEDTQY

v_call: TRBV30
j_call: TRBJ2-7
cdr3_aa: AWSVDSSYEQY

v_call: TRBV5-1
j_call: TRBJ1-1
cdr3_aa: ASSPYEGQGLGTEAF

v_call: TRBV4-1
j_call: TRBJ1-1
cdr3_aa: ASSQARGQTEAF

v_call: TRBV10-3
j_call: TRBJ2-5
cdr3_aa: AISESRDRVETQY

v_call: TRBV4-3
j_call: TRBJ2-1
cdr3_aa: ASSQGSVDNEQF

v_call: TRBV19
j_call: TRBJ2-1
cdr3_aa: ASSIQSSSYNEQF

v_call: TRBV10-3
j_call: TRBJ1-6
cdr3_aa: AISEGEANSPLH

v_call: TRBV30
j_call: TRBJ2-5
cdr3_aa: AWSGGGGSGETQY